The 6 T cell receptor beta chains given below trace back to one sample, sequenced in a study of T-cell reconstitution after alpha-beta-depleted transplantation in children. Unique molecular identifiers were used to barcode this TCRbeta library. TCRdb analysed the PCR reads with MiXCR anew, one entry per CDR3 protein. This sample has under 300,000 distinct CDR3 sequences, with approximately 10% found just once. The material sequenced was peripheral blood, taken 180 days after TCRalphabeta/CD19-depleted stem cell transplant. Every receptor here comes from a male patient aged 2-15 years who had a stem cell transplant for chronic granulomatous disease, so the T cells may come from the graft donor.

This clonotype was recorded many times. The chain couples TRBV20-1 to TRBJ2-1; D gene uncertain. Trimming shortened V by 0 bases and J by 4 bases, and 7 bases separated the two germline ends. CDR3 length equals 13 residues. The germline CDR1 and CDR2 sequences are DFQATT and SNEGSKA (reference sequence). This chain's CDR3 is CSARDGVYNEQFF. The CDR3 DNA is TGCAGTGCTAGAGATGGGGTTTACAATGAGCAGTTCTTC.

This clonotype was counted a few times. The V gene is TRBV5-5, the J gene TRBJ2-5, with D possibly TRBD2 on 6 matching bases. Trimming left V 6 bases short and J 3 bases short, with 18 bases between. Germline V CDR1 and CDR2: SGHKS, YYEKEE (reference sequence). CDR3 length: 15 residues. CDR3 coding DNA: TGTGCCAGCACCCCGTCCGTGCGGGGAGAAGAGACCCAGTACTTC. Protein sequence: CASTPSVRGEETQYF.

This rearrangement joins TRBV20-1 to TRBJ2-2, with D unclear. This CDR3 has 15 amino acids. Germline CDR1 reads DFQATT; CDR2 reads SNEGSKA (reference sequence). With 5 bases removed from V and 1 base from J, the gap between germline ends came to 14 bases. CDR3 in amino acids: CSAPSARGNTGELFF. The CDR3 DNA reads as TGCAGTGCTCCCTCCGCGAGAGGGAACACCGGGGAGCTGTTTTTT.

V usage is TRBV19 and J usage is TRBJ2-1; tentatively, D is TRBD1 (6 bases). The CDR3 has 17 residues. V dropped 3 bases and J dropped 4 bases, with 19 bases sitting between them. Germline V gene lookup returns CDR1 LNHDA and CDR2 SQIVND (reference sequence). The CDR3 loop reads CASSIPIRDKVYNEQFF. As DNA, the CDR3 is TGTGCCAGTAGTATCCCAATCCGGGACAAGGTGTACAATGAGCAGTTCTTC.

This clonotype was counted at least ten times. The chain is built from TRBV7-9 and TRBJ2-1; 7 bases map to TRBD2. With 3 bases clipped from V and 7 bases from J, the junction kept 3 bases outside the gene matches. CDR1 and CDR2 from the germline V gene are SEHNR and FQNEAQ (reference sequence). This CDR3 is built from 13 residues. CDR3 residues: CASSLLRENEQFF. The CDR3 DNA is TGTGCCAGCAGCTTGTTGCGGGAGAATGAGCAGTTCTTC.

In this sample, this clonotype turned up many times. CDR3 amino acids: CASSYGVVANEKLFF. The CDR3 DNA follows: TGTGCCAGCAGCTACGGTGTAGTAGCTAATGAAAAACTGTTTTTT. The chain links TRBV12-3 or TRBV12-4 to TRBJ1-4; D unresolved. The CDR3 consists of 15 residues. V was trimmed by 6 bases and J by 3 bases, leaving 14 bases between them.